Following are 31 T cell receptor beta chains from one sample sequenced in a study of T cells in Graves' hyperthyroidism and ophthalmopathy. There were TCR beta CDR3 regions amplified from RNA transcripts. RT-PCR in the first round (using the HTBI primer set) targeted the TCR CDR3. TCRdb processed the multiplex PCR reads anew with MiXCR; each CDR3 protein has one entry. The sample has 650,000 to 750,000 distinct CDR3 sequences, 13% to 15% seen once. The sequenced sample consisted of blood. The receptors were sampled from a woman in her late teens or twenties with Graves' hyperthyroidism.

The V gene is TRBV7-9, the J gene TRBJ2-7; D may be TRBD1 or TRBD2 (5 bases each). With 2 bases removed from V and 6 bases from J, the gap between germline ends came to 14 bases. Germline-derived CDR1 and CDR2 are SEHNR and FQNEAQ (reference sequence). The CDR3 contains 14 residues. CDR3 DNA sequence: TGTGCCAGCAGCTTAAGTGGGGACCTCCTCGAGCAGTACTTC. The encoded protein is CASSLSGDLLEQYF. The full variable domain, with the rest looked up from reference TRBV7-9 and TRBJ2-7, is DTGVSQNPRHKITKRGQNVTFRCDPISEHNRLYWYRQTLGQGPEFLTYFQNEAQLEKSRLLSDRFSAERPKGSFSTLEIQRTEQGDSAMYLCASSLSGDLLEQYFGPGTRLTVT.

This clonotype was counted ten times or more. The chain recombines TRBV3-1 with TRBJ2-3; TRBD2 matches 7 bases. The CDR3 spans 16 residues. CDR1 and CDR2 from the germline V gene are LGHDT and YNNKEL (reference sequence). After removal of 2 bases from V and 2 bases from J, the junction contained 7 bases not matched to a gene. The CDR3 sequence: CASSQSGKVLTDTQYF. In DNA, the CDR3 is TGTGCCAGCAGCCAAAGCGGGAAGGTACTCACAGATACGCAGTATTTT.

This clonotype came up a few times. The chain uses TRBV19 and TRBJ2-1; 8 bases line up with TRBD1. Trimming took 3 bases from V and 4 from J; bases not matched to a gene: 8. CDR3 length equals 16 residues. Germline V gene data show CDR1 as LNHDA and CDR2 as SQIVND (reference sequence). This CDR3 is CASSIAQGAPYNEQFF. The CDR3 region has the DNA TGTGCCAGTAGTATTGCCCAGGGGGCCCCGTACAATGAGCAGTTCTTC.

This sequence joins TRBV28 and TRBJ1-2; possibly TRBD1 for D (6 bases). Germline CDR1 reads MDHEN; CDR2 reads SYDVKM. V lost 8 bases to trimming and J lost 2 bases, with 21 bases between them. This CDR3 region has 16 residues. The CDR3 loop is CASSSWGRGPNYGYTF. The CDR3 DNA sequence: TGTGCCAGCTCCAGTTGGGGGCGGGGGCCGAACTATGGCTACACCTTC.

This clonotype was picked up a small number of times. J is TRBJ2-2 and V is TRBV7-9; D not certain. This CDR3 is 13 amino acids long. The V gene lost 5 bases and the J gene lost 8 bases, with 12 bases spanning the gap. CDR1 is SEHNR and CDR2 is FQNEAQ in the germline V gene (reference sequence). The CDR3 nucleotides are TGTGCCAGCAGCGCCGCAGTTGAGGGGGAGCTGTTTTTT. It yields the protein CASSAAVEGELFF.

This clonotype was seen ten or more times. Written as DNA, the CDR3 is TGCAGTGCTCGAAGCGGAGCTAGCTCCTACGAGCAGTACTTC. This encodes CSARSGASSYEQYF. The V call is TRBV20-1, the J call TRBJ2-7; weak D call: TRBD2 (5 bases). V lost 5 bases, J lost 0 bases, and 14 bases lay in between. The CDR3 sequence is 14 residues long. Germline V lookup: CDR1 DFQATT, CDR2 SNEGSKA (reference sequence).

The count of this clonotype is one. The V call is TRBV24-1, the J call TRBJ2-2, with no clear D. This CDR3 comprises 13 residues. V gave up 4 bases and J gave up 6 bases, with 8 bases separating them. Germline lookup yields CDR1 KGHDR and CDR2 SFDVKD. The CDR3 coding sequence is TGTGCCACCAGTGACCCCTCGGCCGGGGAGCTGTTTTTT. This codes for CATSDPSAGELFF.

This clonotype was found a few times. The chain couples TRBV19 to TRBJ2-7, with 7 bases aligning to TRBD1. The length of the CDR3 is 14 residues. The germline gives CDR1 LNHDA, CDR2 SQIVND (reference sequence). J gave up 2 bases and V 3 bases, and 4 bases lay outside the gene matches. Written as DNA, the CDR3 is TGTGCCAGTAGTATTGTAGGGACAGCCTACGAGCAGTACTTC. Translated: CASSIVGTAYEQYF.

This clonotype showed up many times. The CDR3 region has the DNA TGTGCCAGCAGCTTACAGGTGGGGGGTTCACCCCTCCACTTT. Its translation is CASSLQVGGSPLHF. The J gene is TRBJ1-6, the V gene TRBV7-8; TRBD1 might be the D (5 bases). This CDR3 spans 14 amino acids. Trimming removed 2 bases from V and 9 bases from J, with 11 bases in between. CDR1 and CDR2 (germline): SGHVS, FQNEAQ.

This clonotype has at least ten counts. The V call is TRBV6-1, the J call TRBJ2-1, with 7 bases lining up with TRBD2. V lost 5 bases and J lost 7; bases outside the gene matches: 5. The CDR3 runs 13 residues. Germline assignment: CDR1 MNHNS and CDR2 SASEGT. CDR3 sequence: CASSLGTKNEQFF. In nucleotides, the CDR3 is TGTGCCAGCAGTTTAGGGACTAAAAATGAGCAGTTCTTC.

This clonotype was recorded at least ten times. The J gene is TRBJ2-3, the V gene TRBV11-3; D unresolved. The germline gives CDR1 SGHNT, CDR2 YENEEA. The CDR3 sequence is 11 residues long. V was cut by 4 bases and J by 4 bases, with 3 bases left in between. Here the CDR3 DNA reads TGTGCCAGCAGCTGGTCAGATACGCAGTATTTT. It encodes CASSWSDTQYF.

This clonotype was observed a handful of times. The J gene is TRBJ2-7, the V gene TRBV7-9; a weak D match, TRBD1 (6 bases). This CDR3 has 13 amino acids. Germline lookup yields CDR1 SEHNR and CDR2 FQNEAQ (reference sequence). The ends were cut back, 6 bases at V and 1 base at J, with 10 bases in the middle. The CDR3 nucleotides read TGTGCCAGCAGAGGACAGCTTTCCTACGAGCAGTACTTC. Protein: CASRGQLSYEQYF.

In regard to this clonotype: This may be a read error: a much more frequent sequence differs by one nucleotide. The chain carries TRBV9 and TRBJ1-2; the D gene is possibly TRBD1 (6 bases). Per germline, CDR1 SGDLS and CDR2 YYNGEE. The CDR3 sequence is 12 residues long. CDR3 nucleotides: TGTGCCAGCGGCGTAGGCGGGGGCGGCTACACCTTC. It is translated as CASGVGGGGYTF.

This clonotype was observed at least ten times. This chain joins TRBV6-1 and TRBJ1-1; TRBD1 matches at 8 bases. There are 15 residues in the CDR3. The V and J ends lost 4 bases and 2 bases, in that order; junction bases with no gene match: 6. Germline V gives CDR1 MNHNS, CDR2 SASEGT. Here the CDR3 DNA reads TGTGCCAGCAGTGGGGGACAGGAGCTAAACACTGAAGCTTTCTTT. Protein sequence: CASSGGQELNTEAFF.

The V gene is TRBV27, the J gene TRBJ2-7; D is perhaps TRBD1 (6 bases). The CDR3 has 15 residues. Germline V lookup: CDR1 MNHEY, CDR2 SMNVEV (reference sequence). The germline V and J ends were trimmed by 4 bases and 3 bases, with 16 bases remaining between them. The CDR3 region has the DNA TGTGCCAGCAGTTCCGGACAGCCGCCAGGCTACGAGCAGTACTTC. Protein sequence: CASSSGQPPGYEQYF.

The chain links TRBV5-1 to TRBJ1-4; possible D gene TRBD1, 5 bases. This CDR3 comprises 15 residues. Looked up from germline, CDR1 is SGHRS and CDR2 is YFSETQ. Trimming took off 4 bases at V and 8 bases at J, with 18 bases between the two ends. CDR3 coding DNA: TGCGCCAGCAGCGTACAGGCTTCGGAAGCCGAAAAACTGTTTTTT. This codes for CASSVQASEAEKLFF. Full variable domain (outside the CDR3, taken from reference TRBV5-1 and TRBJ1-4): KAGVTQTPRYLIKTRGQQVTLSCSPISGHRSVSWYQQTPGQGLQFLFEYFSETQRNKGNFPGRFSGRQFSNSRSEMNVSTLELGDSALYLCASSVQASEAEKLFFGSGTQLSVL.

This clonotype was observed at least ten times. The CDR3 DNA reads as TGTGCCAGCAGCTTGGTGGCCCGGGGTCTCCCCTACAATGAGCAGTTCTTC. This codes for CASSLVARGLPYNEQFF. The rearrangement joins TRBV7-8 to TRBJ2-1; weak D call: TRBD2 (5 bases). This CDR3 is built from 17 residues. The V and J ends lost 3 bases and 2 bases respectively, with 17 bases between them. The germline gives CDR1 SGHVS, CDR2 FQNEAQ.

This chain links TRBV5-1 with TRBJ2-1; D is uncertain. Trimming shortened V by 0 bases and J by 7 bases, and 17 bases separated the two germline ends. Germline CDR1 is SGHRS and CDR2 is YFSETQ. The CDR3 loop spans 16 amino acids. The CDR3: CASSLGGIQLGNEQFF. Written as DNA, the CDR3 is TGCGCCAGCAGCTTGGGAGGCATACAGCTTGGGAATGAGCAGTTCTTC.

In its sample, this clonotype was seen a few times. For the CDR3, the DNA is TGTGCCAGTAGTGGGGGACAGGGGGCCGACAATGAGCAGTTCTTC. Encoded protein: CASSGGQGADNEQFF. The J gene is TRBJ2-1, the V gene TRBV19; 12 bases match TRBD1. The CDR3 runs to 15 residues. V trimming: 5 bases; J trimming: 5 bases; junction bases outside the gene matches: 4. Per germline, CDR1 LNHDA and CDR2 SQIVND (reference sequence).

This clonotype has a count of ten or more. This chain connects TRBV11-2 to TRBJ1-2, with D possibly being TRBD1 (5 bases). The V gene's germline CDR1 is SGHAT and CDR2 FQNNGV. V was cut by 1 base and J by 0 bases, with 6 bases left in between. The CDR3 length is 14 residues. The CDR3 here is CASSLGQTNYGYTF. CDR3 DNA: TGTGCCAGCAGCTTAGGACAGACTAACTATGGCTACACCTTC.

This clonotype has a count of ten or more. The J gene is TRBJ1-4, the V gene TRBV28, with TRBD1 identical over 10 bases. This CDR3 contains 20 residues. Germline loops: CDR1 MDHEN, CDR2 SYDVKM. Trimming cost V 5 bases and J 3 bases; bases outside gene matches: 18. CDR3 residues: CASSNGQGVHYGTSNEKLFF. As DNA, the CDR3 is TGTGCCAGCAGTAACGGACAGGGGGTCCATTATGGGACGTCTAATGAAAAACTGTTTTTT.

This clonotype showed up many times. The J gene is TRBJ2-3, the V gene TRBV7-9; D gene uncertain. This CDR3 comprises 14 residues. CDR1 is SEHNR and CDR2 is FQNEAQ in the germline V gene (reference sequence). V gave up 8 bases and J gave up 0 bases, with 12 bases separating them. The CDR3: CASFRDTSTDTQYF. The CDR3 nucleotides read TGTGCCAGCTTTCGCGACACCAGCACAGATACGCAGTATTTT.

The chain uses TRBV30 and TRBJ2-1; no clear D. V was cut by 0 bases and J by 16 bases, with 16 bases left in between. The CDR3 length is 12 residues. CDR1 and CDR2 from the germline V gene are GTSNPN and SVGIG (reference sequence). CDR3 coding DNA: TGTGCCTGGAGTGTAATCTCTTCCCAACGTTTCTTC. Translating gives CAWSVISSQRFF.

This clonotype has only a few counts. The chain recombines TRBV5-1 with TRBJ1-2; no clear D. The CDR3 totals 13 residues. Trimming shortened V by 3 bases and J by 8 bases, and 14 bases separated the two germline ends. Germline lookup yields CDR1 SGHRS and CDR2 YFSETQ. CDR3 DNA sequence: TGCGCCAGCAGCTCTGGACGGTCTGAGGGCTACACCTTC. The encoded protein is CASSSGRSEGYTF.

As for this clonotype: One end of the junction fails to match germline, which may point to a read error. V is TRBV28 and J is TRBJ2-7, with a possible D match to TRBD1 (6 bases). The CDR3 sequence is 15 residues long. CDR1 and CDR2 from the germline V gene are MDHEN and SYDVKM. The CDR3 nucleotides are TGTGCCAGCAGTTTAAGGGCAGGGGTTGGCTACGAGCGGTACTTC. Protein: CASSLRAGVGYERYF.

The CDR3 reads CASSLAGREISEQFF. CDR3 DNA sequence: TGTGCCAGCAGCTTAGCTGGGCGGGAGATAAGTGAGCAGTTCTTC. The chain links TRBV7-2 to TRBJ2-1; 7 bases are a match to TRBD2. This CDR3 is built from 15 residues. With V trimmed by 0 bases and J by 9 bases, 8 bases remained unmatched. Germline CDR1 SGHTA, CDR2 FQGNSA.

This clonotype came up a few times. The V call is TRBV12-3 or TRBV12-4, the J call TRBJ1-5; D is uncertain. Trimming removed 0 bases at V and 9 bases at J, with 9 bases between. The length of the CDR3 is 13 residues. CDR3 bases: TGTGCCAGCAGTTTAGCGAGAATTGGGCCCCAGCATTTT. It codes for CASSLARIGPQHF.

Many counts were recorded for this clonotype. The chain joins TRBV27 to TRBJ2-1; D is undetermined. V lost 0 bases and J 6 bases, leaving 12 bases between the germline ends. This CDR3 contains 15 residues. Per germline, CDR1 MNHEY and CDR2 SMNVEV (reference sequence). CDR3 protein: CASSLSTDGSNEQFF. Here the CDR3 DNA reads TGTGCCAGCAGTTTATCGACGGACGGTAGCAATGAGCAGTTCTTC.

This clonotype was observed a handful of times. The rearrangement links TRBV5-1 to TRBJ2-7, with 7 bases identical to TRBD2. CDR3 length: 16 residues. Trimming cost V 2 bases and J 0 bases; bases outside gene matches: 8. Germline V gene sequence: CDR1 SGHRS, CDR2 YFSETQ. The CDR3 nucleotides read TGCGCCAGCAGCTTCCGGGCGGGCGGGGGCTCCTACGAGCAGTACTTC. Protein product: CASSFRAGGGSYEQYF.

The V gene is TRBV5-1, the J gene TRBJ2-1, with 7 bases fitting TRBD2. Looked up from germline, CDR1 is SGHRS and CDR2 is YFSETQ. The CDR3 runs to 15 residues. Trimming removed 4 bases from V and 2 bases from J; junction bases left unmatched: 6. CDR3 nucleotides: TGCGCCAGCAGCATCTCTAGCGGCACCTACAATGAGCAGTTCTTC. Its protein is CASSISSGTYNEQFF.

This clonotype was observed a handful of times. The J gene is TRBJ2-5, the V gene TRBV20-1, with D possibly TRBD1 on 6 matching bases. Germline V gene data show CDR1 as DFQATT and CDR2 as SNEGSKA (reference sequence). The ends were cut back, 0 bases at V and 3 bases at J, with 11 bases in the middle. CDR3 length: 14 amino acids. The DNA for the CDR3 is TGCAGTGCTAGAGATTTGGGGGCAAAAGAGACCCAGTACTTC. Encoded protein: CSARDLGAKETQYF.